A selection of T cell receptor beta chains follows, all from one sample in a study of response to subunit inactivated influenza vaccine. TCRdb fed the RT-PCR reads into MiXCR, producing one record per CDR3 protein. The repertoire holds 500,000 to 650,000 distinct CDR3 sequences, with 7.6% as singletons. Sequenced material: PBMCs from blood, taken roughly 24 months after vaccination. All receptors come from a man aged 50-75 years who received an inactivated influenza vaccine. The CDR3 runs from the conserved cysteine through the conserved F or W. A D gene is named only where the DNA matches it firmly. Where a row states a size, it is once, few, many or the class of an expanded clone; other rows omit it.

d_call: .
v_call: TRBV10-3
clone_size: few
j_call: TRBJ1-4
cdr3_nt: TGTGCCATCTGGAATGGGGCGGATCATGAAAAACTGTTTTTT
cdr3_aa: CAIWNGADHEKLFF

d_call: .
v_call: TRBV5-1
clone_size: .
j_call: TRBJ1-2
cdr3_nt: TGCGCCAGCAGCTTGGATGGGGAGGGAGGCGGCTACACCTTC
cdr3_aa: CASSLDGEGGGYTF

d_call: .
v_call: TRBV24-1
clone_size: .
j_call: TRBJ1-5
cdr3_nt: TGTGCCACCAGGGGGGCTGGCAATCAGCCCCAGCATTTT
cdr3_aa: CATRGAGNQPQHF

d_call: TRBD1
v_call: TRBV29-1
clone_size: .
j_call: TRBJ1-1
cdr3_nt: TGCAGCGCCCAACGGACAGGAGGGATCACTGAAGCTTTCTTT
cdr3_aa: CSAQRTGGITEAFF

d_call: TRBD1
v_call: TRBV12-3/TRBV12-4
clone_size: few
j_call: TRBJ1-5
cdr3_nt: TGTGCCAGCAGTCCAACAGGGGGCAGAAATCAGCCCCAGCATTTT
cdr3_aa: CASSPTGGRNQPQHF

d_call: TRBD1
v_call: TRBV28
clone_size: few
j_call: TRBJ2-6
cdr3_nt: TGTGCCAGCACACAGGGGGCTGTTGGGGCCAACGTCCTGACTTTC
cdr3_aa: CASTQGAVGANVLTF

d_call: TRBD1
v_call: TRBV10-3
clone_size: .
j_call: TRBJ2-1
cdr3_nt: TGTGCCATCAGTGATGGACAGGGGGCTCGGAATGAGCAGTTCTTC
cdr3_aa: CAISDGQGARNEQFF

d_call: .
v_call: TRBV27
clone_size: .
j_call: TRBJ1-2
cdr3_nt: TGTGCCAGCAGTTTAGAGGGGCAGAGAGGCTACACCTTC
cdr3_aa: CASSLEGQRGYTF

d_call: .
v_call: TRBV9
clone_size: .
j_call: TRBJ2-2
cdr3_nt: TGTGCCAGCAGCGTAGTACTTAACACCGGGGAGCTGTTTTTT
cdr3_aa: CASSVVLNTGELFF

d_call: .
v_call: TRBV6-5
clone_size: few
j_call: TRBJ2-7
cdr3_nt: TGTGCCAGCAGTTACTCGATTAGTTCAGGCTCCTACGAGCAGTACTTC
cdr3_aa: CASSYSISSGSYEQYF

d_call: TRBD2
v_call: TRBV3-1
clone_size: .
j_call: TRBJ2-1
cdr3_nt: TGTGCCAGCAGCCAATCCGACGCGGGAGTCATAGATGAGCAGTTCTTC
cdr3_aa: CASSQSDAGVIDEQFF

d_call: .
v_call: TRBV20-1
clone_size: .
j_call: TRBJ2-3
cdr3_nt: TGCAGTGCTAGACCGACCTCTGGCGGGTGGGCAGATACGCAGTATTTT
cdr3_aa: CSARPTSGGWADTQYF

d_call: TRBD2
v_call: TRBV29-1
clone_size: few
j_call: TRBJ2-1
cdr3_nt: TGCAGCGTTGAAGTCGGTTATTTATTTTGTACTAGCGGGAGTTCCCACAATACGTACAATGAGCAGTTCTTC
cdr3_aa: CSVEVGYLFCTSGSSHNTYNEQFF

d_call: .
v_call: TRBV29-1
clone_size: many
j_call: TRBJ1-1
cdr3_nt: TGCAGCGTTAAACGGATGAACACTGAAGCTTTCTTT
cdr3_aa: CSVKRMNTEAFF

d_call: .
v_call: TRBV5-1
clone_size: .
j_call: TRBJ2-7
cdr3_nt: TGCGCCAGCAGCTTGGGGTGGATCTCCTACGAGCAGTACTTC
cdr3_aa: CASSLGWISYEQYF

d_call: .
v_call: TRBV7-9
clone_size: many
j_call: TRBJ2-3
cdr3_nt: TGTGCCAGCAGCCCTACGGGGCCTTCAGATACGCAGTATTTT
cdr3_aa: CASSPTGPSDTQYF

d_call: .
v_call: TRBV4-1
clone_size: .
j_call: TRBJ1-3
cdr3_nt: TGCGCCAGCAGCCAAGAGCCAACGAGCTCTGGAAACACCATATATTTT
cdr3_aa: CASSQEPTSSGNTIYF

d_call: .
v_call: TRBV15
clone_size: few
j_call: TRBJ2-7
cdr3_nt: TGTGCCACCAGCAGAGAACAGTTTGTTTACGAGCAGTACTTC
cdr3_aa: CATSREQFVYEQYF

d_call: .
v_call: TRBV7-9
clone_size: many
j_call: TRBJ2-3
cdr3_nt: TGTGCCAGCGATAGCGGTCCTAGCACAGATACGCAGTATTTT
cdr3_aa: CASDSGPSTDTQYF

d_call: TRBD1
v_call: TRBV4-3
clone_size: few
j_call: TRBJ2-7
cdr3_nt: TGCGCCAGCAGCCGGGGACAGGGGGTGGGGGAGCAGTACTTC
cdr3_aa: CASSRGQGVGEQYF

d_call: TRBD2
v_call: TRBV4-3
clone_size: few
j_call: TRBJ2-1
cdr3_nt: TGCGCCAGCAGCCAACAGACTAGCGGCTCCTACAATGAGCAGTTCTTC
cdr3_aa: CASSQQTSGSYNEQFF

d_call: .
v_call: TRBV6-2/TRBV6-3
clone_size: few
j_call: TRBJ2-6
cdr3_nt: TGTGCCAGCAGTAGGGCGCGTTCCGGGGCCAACGTCCTGACTTTC
cdr3_aa: CASSRARSGANVLTF

d_call: TRBD2
v_call: TRBV24-1
clone_size: few
j_call: TRBJ2-3
cdr3_nt: TGTGCCACCAGTGATCGCGGGAGACGGACAGATACGCAGTATTTT
cdr3_aa: CATSDRGRRTDTQYF

d_call: TRBD1
v_call: TRBV7-8
clone_size: .
j_call: TRBJ2-1
cdr3_nt: TGTGCCAGCAGCTTAGCCAGGGACAGGGGTCATGAGCAGTTCTTC
cdr3_aa: CASSLARDRGHEQFF

d_call: .
v_call: TRBV6-5
clone_size: few
j_call: TRBJ2-7
cdr3_nt: TGTGCCAGCAGTTACTCGGGGGGGCCCCGGTTCTACGAGCAGTACTTC
cdr3_aa: CASSYSGGPRFYEQYF

d_call: TRBD2
v_call: TRBV7-2
clone_size: many
j_call: TRBJ2-1
cdr3_nt: TGTGCCAGCAGCTCGGGACTAGCGGGCTACAATGAGCAGTTCTTC
cdr3_aa: CASSSGLAGYNEQFF

d_call: TRBD1
v_call: TRBV29-1
clone_size: many
j_call: TRBJ1-5
cdr3_nt: TGCAGCGTGGGGACAGGGAGGCATCAGCCCCAGCATTTT
cdr3_aa: CSVGTGRHQPQHF

d_call: .
v_call: TRBV12-3/TRBV12-4
clone_size: many
j_call: TRBJ2-1
cdr3_nt: TGTGCCAGCAGTTTAGCGAGGCAGAGTGAGCAGTTCTTC
cdr3_aa: CASSLARQSEQFF

d_call: TRBD2
v_call: TRBV4-1
clone_size: few
j_call: TRBJ2-5
cdr3_nt: TGCGCCAGCAGCCGCGGGACTAGCGGGGGGGCCTATTCACAGACCCAGTACTTC
cdr3_aa: CASSRGTSGGAYSQTQYF

d_call: .
v_call: TRBV10-2
clone_size: .
j_call: TRBJ2-7
cdr3_nt: TGCGCCAGCAGTCCTCATGGTGGGGCCAGCTCCTACGAGCAGTACTTC
cdr3_aa: CASSPHGGASSYEQYF

d_call: TRBD1
v_call: TRBV20-1
clone_size: .
j_call: TRBJ2-7
cdr3_nt: TGCAGTGCTCTACAGGGGGCGGGCGAGCAGTACTTC
cdr3_aa: CSALQGAGEQYF

d_call: TRBD2
v_call: TRBV20-1
clone_size: .
j_call: TRBJ2-5
cdr3_nt: TGCAGTGCTAGAGATCCGAGCGGGAGGGTCCAAGAGACCCAGTACTTC
cdr3_aa: CSARDPSGRVQETQYF

d_call: TRBD1
v_call: TRBV6-1
clone_size: .
j_call: TRBJ2-7
cdr3_nt: TGTGCCAGCAGTGGACAGGGGCCCCCCTACGAGCAGTACTTC
cdr3_aa: CASSGQGPPYEQYF

d_call: .
v_call: TRBV21-1
clone_size: .
j_call: TRBJ2-7
cdr3_nt: TGTGCCAGCAGCCGGTCGGGGGGCTCATTCGCCGAGCAGTACTTC
cdr3_aa: CASSRSGGSFAEQYF

d_call: TRBD2
v_call: TRBV12-3/TRBV12-4
clone_size: many
j_call: TRBJ2-5
cdr3_nt: TGTGCCAGCAGTTTAGTTTGGACTAGTGGCCAAGAGACCCAGTACTTC
cdr3_aa: CASSLVWTSGQETQYF

d_call: TRBD1
v_call: TRBV10-3
clone_size: .
j_call: TRBJ2-6
cdr3_nt: TGTGCCATCAGTGAGTGGGGACAGAACTCTGGGGCCAACGTCCTGACTTTC
cdr3_aa: CAISEWGQNSGANVLTF

d_call: .
v_call: TRBV20-1
clone_size: .
j_call: TRBJ2-7
cdr3_nt: TGCAGTGCTAGAGATGCGGCCCGACGTAGTGCCTACGAGCAGTACTTC
cdr3_aa: CSARDAARRSAYEQYF

d_call: .
v_call: TRBV20-1
clone_size: few
j_call: TRBJ1-2
cdr3_nt: TGCAGTGCTAGTATGGGGTACGGCTATGGCTACACCTTC
cdr3_aa: CSASMGYGYGYTF

d_call: .
v_call: TRBV2
clone_size: few
j_call: TRBJ1-2
cdr3_nt: TGTGCCAGCAGCCCAAACTTCTATGGCTACACCTTC
cdr3_aa: CASSPNFYGYTF

d_call: TRBD2
v_call: TRBV4-1
clone_size: many
j_call: TRBJ2-1
cdr3_nt: TGCGCCAGCAGCCAAGTTTTAGCGGGGCGCTACAATGAGCAGTTCTTC
cdr3_aa: CASSQVLAGRYNEQFF

d_call: .
v_call: TRBV5-1
clone_size: .
j_call: TRBJ1-2
cdr3_nt: TGCGCCAGCAGCTTGGGTCCGGACTCTTATGGCTACACCTTC
cdr3_aa: CASSLGPDSYGYTF

d_call: TRBD2
v_call: TRBV12-3/TRBV12-4
clone_size: few
j_call: TRBJ2-5
cdr3_nt: TGTGCCAGCAGTACTAGCGGGGAAGAGACCCAGTACTTC
cdr3_aa: CASSTSGEETQYF

d_call: .
v_call: TRBV12-3/TRBV12-4
clone_size: many
j_call: TRBJ2-2
cdr3_nt: TGTGCCAGCAGTCCATCCACGGACACCGGGGAGCTGTTTTTT
cdr3_aa: CASSPSTDTGELFF

d_call: .
v_call: TRBV4-2
clone_size: .
j_call: TRBJ2-1
cdr3_nt: TGTGCCAGCAGCCAATCATCTGTGGGGACTTCCAATGAGCAGTTCTTC
cdr3_aa: CASSQSSVGTSNEQFF

d_call: .
v_call: TRBV28
clone_size: many
j_call: TRBJ2-4
cdr3_nt: TGTGCCAGCAGGGGGGGAGGTGTCAAAAACATTCAGTACTTC
cdr3_aa: CASRGGGVKNIQYF

d_call: .
v_call: TRBV27
clone_size: .
j_call: TRBJ2-1
cdr3_nt: TGTGCCAGCAGTTTATACCCCCACAATGAGCAGTTCTTC
cdr3_aa: CASSLYPHNEQFF

d_call: .
v_call: TRBV6-2/TRBV6-3
clone_size: many
j_call: TRBJ1-2
cdr3_nt: TGTGCCAGCAGTTACATTTTCTATGGCTACACCTTC
cdr3_aa: CASSYIFYGYTF

d_call: .
v_call: TRBV24-1
clone_size: few
j_call: TRBJ1-5
cdr3_nt: TGTGCCACCAGTGATTTGGGGGGGAACGAGCCCCAGCATTTT
cdr3_aa: CATSDLGGNEPQHF

d_call: TRBD1
v_call: TRBV5-1
clone_size: many
j_call: TRBJ2-3
cdr3_nt: TGCGCCAGCAGCTTAGGGGACAGGATCACAGATACGCAGTATTTT
cdr3_aa: CASSLGDRITDTQYF

d_call: TRBD1
v_call: TRBV29-1
clone_size: many
j_call: TRBJ2-5
cdr3_nt: TGCAGCGTTACGGGACAGGGGGGAGAGACCCAGTACTTC
cdr3_aa: CSVTGQGGETQYF

d_call: TRBD2
v_call: TRBV29-1
clone_size: many
j_call: TRBJ2-3
cdr3_nt: TGCAGCGTTGTCGCGGGAGGGGCGTGGACGCAGTATTTT
cdr3_aa: CSVVAGGAWTQYF

d_call: .
v_call: TRBV4-3
clone_size: many
j_call: TRBJ1-5
cdr3_nt: TGCGCCAGCAGCCAAGATCGAAGGGGTAGTGCTGCTCAGCCCCAGCATTTT
cdr3_aa: CASSQDRRGSAAQPQHF

d_call: TRBD1
v_call: TRBV20-1
clone_size: many
j_call: TRBJ2-7
cdr3_nt: TGCAGTGCTAGAAAAACCGGGACAGTTTACGAGCAGTACTTC
cdr3_aa: CSARKTGTVYEQYF

d_call: .
v_call: TRBV7-2
clone_size: few
j_call: TRBJ2-3
cdr3_nt: TGTGCCAGCAGCTCGTCCACGGGACTAGATACGCAGTATTTT
cdr3_aa: CASSSSTGLDTQYF